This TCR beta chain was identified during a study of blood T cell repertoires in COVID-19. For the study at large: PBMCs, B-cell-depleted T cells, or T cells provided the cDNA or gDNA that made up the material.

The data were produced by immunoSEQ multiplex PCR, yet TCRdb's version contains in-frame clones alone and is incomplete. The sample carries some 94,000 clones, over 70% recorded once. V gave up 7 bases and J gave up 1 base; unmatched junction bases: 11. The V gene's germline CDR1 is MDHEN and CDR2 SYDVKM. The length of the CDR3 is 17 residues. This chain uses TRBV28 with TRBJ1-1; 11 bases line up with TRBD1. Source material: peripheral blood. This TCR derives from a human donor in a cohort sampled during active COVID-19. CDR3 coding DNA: TGTGCCAGCACTCCCCCCGGGACAGGGGGGGGGAACACTGAAGCTTTCTTT. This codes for CASTPPGTGGGNTEAFF.